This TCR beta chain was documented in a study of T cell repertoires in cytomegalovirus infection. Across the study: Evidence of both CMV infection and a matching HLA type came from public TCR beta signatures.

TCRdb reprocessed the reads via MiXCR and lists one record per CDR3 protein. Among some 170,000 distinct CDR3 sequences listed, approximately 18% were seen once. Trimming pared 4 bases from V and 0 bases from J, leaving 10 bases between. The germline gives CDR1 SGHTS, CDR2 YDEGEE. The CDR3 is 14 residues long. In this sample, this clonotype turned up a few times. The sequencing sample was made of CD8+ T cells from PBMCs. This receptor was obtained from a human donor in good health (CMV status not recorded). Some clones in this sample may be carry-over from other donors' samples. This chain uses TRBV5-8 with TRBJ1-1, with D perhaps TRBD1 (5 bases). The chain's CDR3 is CASSPWDLNTEAFF. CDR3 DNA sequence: TGTGCCAGCAGCCCCTGGGACCTGAACACTGAAGCTTTCTTT.